Below, 2 T cell receptor beta chains from the same sample are listed, as sequenced in a study of T cells after yellow fever vaccination. TCRdb analysed the 5' RACE reads with MiXCR anew, one entry per CDR3 protein. The sample comprises about 350,000 distinct CDR3 sequences, about 7.8% of which are singletons, and 17% rests with the top ten. The material sequenced was PBMCs, taken about 41 days after the first yellow fever vaccination. All receptors come from a young man who received the YFV17D yellow fever vaccine.

This clonotype turned up a few times. The gene calls are TRBV20-1 and TRBJ1-5; the D gene is possibly TRBD1 (5 bases). Germline lookup yields CDR1 DFQATT and CDR2 SNEGSKA (reference sequence). The V end lost 2 bases, the J end lost 2 bases, and 7 bases lay between the germline ends. The CDR3 covers 13 residues. DNA of the CDR3: TGCAGTGCTAGACGGGACGGCAATCAGCCCCAGCATTTT. Translation: CSARRDGNQPQHF.

The table lists this clonotype with many counts. The V and J genes are TRBV5-1 and TRBJ1-1; TRBD1 aligns across 7 bases. The ends lost 0 bases at V and 6 bases at J; junction bases unmatched: 11. Germline CDR1 SGHRS, CDR2 YFSETQ. The CDR3 has 16 residues. This chain's CDR3 is CASSLDPAGQGAEAFF. The CDR3 DNA reads as TGCGCCAGCAGCTTGGATCCGGCCGGCCAGGGGGCTGAAGCTTTCTTT.